The clone carrying this T cell receptor (beta chain) was picked up many times. Both iRepertoire HTBI primers and Arm-PCR of CDR3 regions were used to build the TCR beta libraries. TCRdb recomputed calls from the multiplex PCR reads with MiXCR, one row per CDR3 protein. The sample has 350,000 to 450,000 distinct CDR3 sequences, 16% seen once. V shed 7 bases and J shed 7 bases, with 17 bases lying between them. Germline CDR1 is MDHEN and CDR2 is SYDVKM. The CDR3 extends over 14 amino acids. This entry belongs to a study of regulatory T cells in long-lasting Graves disease. Time point noted: newly diagnosed GD, antithyroid drugs for less than 3 months. Extracted RNA from PBMCs served as the source of the TCR library. Separately, the same data were catalogued under a study of T cells in Graves' hyperthyroidism and ophthalmopathy.

The chain combines TRBV28 with TRBJ2-1, with D maybe TRBD2 (5 bases). Sequenced material: peripheral blood mononuclear cells (PBMCs), taken at new diagnosis, from a patient treated with antithyroid drugs. The sequence was collected from a man between 35 and 55 years old with Graves disease. CDR3 residues: CASTGSPMENEQFF. The CDR3 region has the DNA TGTGCCAGCACGGGATCCCCTATGGAAAATGAGCAGTTCTTC.